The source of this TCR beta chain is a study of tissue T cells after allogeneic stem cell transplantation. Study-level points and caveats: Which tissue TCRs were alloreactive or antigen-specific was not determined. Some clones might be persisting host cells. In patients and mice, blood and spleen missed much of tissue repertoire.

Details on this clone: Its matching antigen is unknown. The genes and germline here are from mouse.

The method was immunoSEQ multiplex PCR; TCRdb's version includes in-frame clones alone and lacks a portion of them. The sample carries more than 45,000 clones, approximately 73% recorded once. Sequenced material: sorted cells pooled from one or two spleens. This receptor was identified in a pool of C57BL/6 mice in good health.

The CDR3 loop reads CASGVPGTGGYEQYF. The sequenced CDR3 bases are TGTGCCAGCGGTGTTCCCGGGACTGGGGGCTATGAACAGTAC. V is TRBV13-2 and J is TRBJ2-7; 11 nucleotides line up with TRBD2. The sequence runs out 1 residue before the end of the CDR3; the remainder is reconstructed from the germline J gene. The CDR3 has 15 residues. Per the germline V gene, CDR1 is NNHNN and CDR2 is SYGAGS (reference sequence). After removal of 3 bases from V and 3 bases from J, the junction contained 5 bases not matched to a gene.